This T cell receptor (beta chain) was retrieved from a study of control samples from healthy donors and cancer patients. The CDR3 is 13 amino acids. V dropped 2 bases and J dropped 6 bases, with 10 bases sitting between them. CDR1 MNHEY and CDR2 SVGAGI come from the germline V gene. Clones were read by immunoSEQ multiplex PCR, and TCRdb kept only the in-frame ones, dropping some. The sample has tens of thousands of clones, over 75% seen once. The J gene is TRBJ1-1, the V gene TRBV6-5; D is undetermined. The TCR originated in a woman younger than 35 in good health. The sequenced sample was blood. CDR3 residues: CASSYPGIPEAFF. In DNA form, the CDR3 reads TGTGCCAGCAGTTACCCAGGAATACCTGAAGCTTTCTTT.